This T cell receptor (beta chain) originates from a study of blood T cell repertoires in COVID-19. Whole-study context: COVID-19 samples, acute and convalescent, were from the United States, Italy and Spain.

Trimming at V came to 4 bases and at J to 3 bases, leaving 9 bases not matched to a gene. The V gene's germline CDR1 is MNHEY and CDR2 SVGEGT. This CDR3 comprises 16 residues. Clones were read by immunoSEQ multiplex PCR, and TCRdb kept only the in-frame ones, dropping some. The data hold more than 90,000 clones, with around four fifths observed a single time. This sequence joins TRBV6-2 or TRBV6-3 and TRBJ2-1, with 7 bases matching TRBD2. Sequenced: peripheral blood. The TCR originated in a woman in her 70s with acute or convalescent COVID-19. CDR3 coding DNA: TGTGCCAGCAGTTCGCCCGGGGCTAGCGGCTACAATGAGCAGTTCTTC. It encodes CASSSPGASGYNEQFF.